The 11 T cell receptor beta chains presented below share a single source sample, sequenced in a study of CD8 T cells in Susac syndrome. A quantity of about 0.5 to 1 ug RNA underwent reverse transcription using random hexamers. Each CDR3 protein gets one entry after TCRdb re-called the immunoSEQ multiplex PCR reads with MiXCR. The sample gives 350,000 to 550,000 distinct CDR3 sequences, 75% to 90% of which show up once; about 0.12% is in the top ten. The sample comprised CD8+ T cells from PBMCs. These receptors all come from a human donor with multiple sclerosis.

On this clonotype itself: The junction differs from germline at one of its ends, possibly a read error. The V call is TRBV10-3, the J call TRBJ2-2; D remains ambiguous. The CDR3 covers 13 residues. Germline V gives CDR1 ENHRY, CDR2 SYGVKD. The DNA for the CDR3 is TGTGCCATACATGAAGACCGCACCGGTGAGCTGTTTTTT. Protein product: CAIHEDRTGELFF.

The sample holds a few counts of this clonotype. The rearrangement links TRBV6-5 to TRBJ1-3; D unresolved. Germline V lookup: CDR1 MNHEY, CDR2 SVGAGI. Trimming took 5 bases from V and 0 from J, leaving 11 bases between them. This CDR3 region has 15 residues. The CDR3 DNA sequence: TGTGCCAGCAGTATCGGCAGCAACTCTGGAAACACCATATATTTT. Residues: CASSIGSNSGNTIYF.

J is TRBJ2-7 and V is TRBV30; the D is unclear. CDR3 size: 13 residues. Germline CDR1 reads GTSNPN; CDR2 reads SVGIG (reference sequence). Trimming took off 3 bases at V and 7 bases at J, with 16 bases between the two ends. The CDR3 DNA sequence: TGTGCCTGGAGCCCCGATAGCCCCAGGGAGCAGTACTTC. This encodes CAWSPDSPREQYF.

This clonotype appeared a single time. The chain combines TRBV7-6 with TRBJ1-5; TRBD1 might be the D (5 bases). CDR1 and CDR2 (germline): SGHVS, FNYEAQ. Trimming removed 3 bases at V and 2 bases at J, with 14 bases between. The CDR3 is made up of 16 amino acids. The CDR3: CASSLAEWGGNQPQHF. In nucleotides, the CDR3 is TGTGCCAGCAGCTTGGCTGAATGGGGGGGCAATCAGCCCCAGCATTTT.

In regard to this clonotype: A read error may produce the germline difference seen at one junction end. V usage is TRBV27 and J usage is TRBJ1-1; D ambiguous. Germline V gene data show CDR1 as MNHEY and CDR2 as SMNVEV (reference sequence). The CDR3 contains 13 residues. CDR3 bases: TGTGCCAGCCGTTTACTCGATGGCACTGAAGCTTTCTTT. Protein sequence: CASRLLDGTEAFF.

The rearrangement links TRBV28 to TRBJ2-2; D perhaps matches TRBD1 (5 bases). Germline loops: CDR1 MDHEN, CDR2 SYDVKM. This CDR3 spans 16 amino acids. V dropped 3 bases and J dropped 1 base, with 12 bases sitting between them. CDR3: CASSFWAGMNTGELFF. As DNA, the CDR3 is TGTGCCAGCAGTTTCTGGGCAGGGATGAACACCGGGGAGCTGTTTTTT.

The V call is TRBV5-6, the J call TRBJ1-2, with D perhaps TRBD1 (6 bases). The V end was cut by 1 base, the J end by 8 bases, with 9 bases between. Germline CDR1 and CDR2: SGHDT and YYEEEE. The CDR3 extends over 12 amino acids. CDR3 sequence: CASSLQGQGYTF. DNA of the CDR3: TGTGCCAGCAGCTTGCAGGGGCAAGGCTACACCTTC.

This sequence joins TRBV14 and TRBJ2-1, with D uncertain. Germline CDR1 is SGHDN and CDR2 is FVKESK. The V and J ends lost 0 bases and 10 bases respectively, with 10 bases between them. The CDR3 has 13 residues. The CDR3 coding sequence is TGTGCCAGCAGCCAAGATAGGGTAATAGAGCAGTTCTTC. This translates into CASSQDRVIEQFF.

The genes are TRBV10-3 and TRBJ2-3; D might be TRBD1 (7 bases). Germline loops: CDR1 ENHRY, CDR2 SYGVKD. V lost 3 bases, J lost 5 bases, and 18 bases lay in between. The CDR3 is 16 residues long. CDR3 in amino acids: CAISDPGGTELDTQYF. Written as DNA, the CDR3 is TGTGCCATCAGTGACCCTGGGGGGACAGAACTAGATACGCAGTATTTT.

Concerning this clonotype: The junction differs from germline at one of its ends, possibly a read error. The CDR3 nucleotides read TGTGCTAGCAGCTTGTCCGTCTCCTACGAGCAGTACTTC. Translating it yields CASSLSVSYEQYF. The chain joins TRBV7-7 to TRBJ2-7; no reliable D call. This CDR3 contains 13 residues. Germline V gene sequence: CDR1 SSHAT, CDR2 FNYEAQ (reference sequence).

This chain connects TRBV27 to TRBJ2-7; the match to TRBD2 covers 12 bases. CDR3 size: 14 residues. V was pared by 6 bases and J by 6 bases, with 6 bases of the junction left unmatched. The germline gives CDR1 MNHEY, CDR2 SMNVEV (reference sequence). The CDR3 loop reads CASRALAGGGEQYF. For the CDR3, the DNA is TGTGCCAGCAGAGCCCTAGCGGGAGGGGGCGAGCAGTACTTC.